This T cell receptor (beta chain) is from a study of T cells in Graves' hyperthyroidism and ophthalmopathy. Comment on this clonotype: What it recognizes is unknown.

Source material for PBMCs was roughly 10 ml fresh peripheral blood. RNA transcripts provided the source from which TCR beta CDR3 regions were amplified. HTBI primers were used for first-round RT-PCR of the TCR CDR3. Via MiXCR, TCRdb re-called the multiplex PCR reads, giving one row per CDR3 protein. In the table there are about 300,000 distinct CDR3 sequences, around a fifth of which are singletons. Trimming removed 1 base from V and 2 bases from J, with 16 bases in between. The germline gives CDR1 LGHNA, CDR2 YNFKEQ. The CDR3 is made up of 17 amino acids. Study results and caveats: Ophthalmopathy and stable hyperthyroidism were separated by a 13 V-J model.

The origin of this receptor is a man aged 50-60 years with Graves' ophthalmopathy. Sequences were obtained from blood. The chain uses TRBV4-2 and TRBJ2-3; no firm D call. The CDR3 DNA follows: TGTGCCAGCAGCCAAGCGGGTGAGGCAATCTTCACAGATACGCAGTATTTT. Translation: CASSQAGEAIFTDTQYF.